In this sample, the clone carrying this T cell receptor beta chain turned up many times. The antigen is undetermined. This specimen belongs to a study of response to subunit inactivated influenza vaccine. TCRdb used MiXCR to reprocess the RT-PCR reads, holding one entry per CDR3 protein. The repertoire holds 800,000 to 1,000,000 distinct CDR3 sequences, with 21% as singletons. General study points: Each seasonal flu vaccination may recruit only limited new T cells, authors suggested.

Trimming removed 4 bases at V and 3 bases at J, with 11 bases between. CDR3 size: 14 residues. The V and J genes are TRBV12-3 or TRBV12-4 and TRBJ2-3; D is perhaps TRBD1 (6 bases). This receptor was obtained from a man in his fifties who received an inactivated influenza vaccine. Sequencing was performed on PBMCs from blood, taken approximately 5 days after vaccination. The CDR3 DNA is TGTGCCAGCAGTTACAGGGAAGGAACAGATACGCAGTATTTT. Its translation: CASSYREGTDTQYF.